These 28 T cell receptor beta chains were all obtained from the same sample, sequenced in a study of blood T cell repertoires in COVID-19. The method was immunoSEQ multiplex PCR; TCRdb's version includes in-frame clones alone and lacks a portion of them. The sample holds some 110,000 clones; approximately 84% are singletons and the top ten take approximately 26%. The sample taken for sequencing was peripheral blood. Source of these receptors: a man in his sixties with acute or convalescent COVID-19.

This rearrangement joins TRBV24-1 to TRBJ2-1; 8 bases align to TRBD2. V dropped 7 bases and J dropped 2; count of bases not matched to a gene: 6. Germline V CDR1 and CDR2: KGHDR, SFDVKD. The CDR3 sequence is 15 residues long. The CDR3: CATRYSGGPYNEQFF. CDR3 bases: TGTGCCACCAGATATTCGGGAGGGCCCTACAATGAGCAGTTCTTC.

This sequence joins TRBV18 and TRBJ2-1; 10 nucleotides agree with TRBD2. Germline trimming cut 5 bases from V and 10 bases from J; bases unmatched to any gene: 2. Germline V gene data show CDR1 as KGHSH and CDR2 as LQKENI. This CDR3 is built from 12 residues. CDR3 nucleotide sequence: TGTGCCAGCTCAGGACTAGCGGAAGAGCAGTTCTTC. Residues: CASSGLAEEQFF. The whole variable domain, remainder taken from reference TRBV18 and TRBJ2-1, is NAGVMQNPRHLVRRRGQEARLRCSPMKGHSHVYWYRQLPEEGLKFMVYLQKENIIDESGMPKERFSAEFPKEGPSILRIQQVVRGDSAAYFCASSGLAEEQFFGPGTRLTVL.

The chain joins TRBV4-1 to TRBJ2-7; possible D gene TRBD2, 6 bases. The V gene lost 1 base and the J gene lost 2 bases, with 18 bases spanning the gap. The CDR3 consists of 17 residues. Germline V CDR1 and CDR2: MGHRA, YSYEKL. CDR3 sequence (DNA): TGCGCCAGCAGCCAAGCGTCCGGGACTCAAAGAGCCTACGAGCAGTACGTC. It is translated as CASSQASGTQRAYEQYV.

This clone has a handful of counts. V and J are TRBV27 and TRBJ1-1; D perhaps matches TRBD1 (6 bases). The CDR3 runs 14 residues. Per the germline V gene, CDR1 is MNHEY and CDR2 is SMNVEV (reference sequence). V was cut by 2 bases and J by 0 bases, with 7 bases left in between. CDR3 region: CASSLNRVNTEAFF. CDR3 sequence (DNA): TGTGCCAGCAGTTTAAACAGGGTGAACACTGAAGCTTTCTTT.

The sample holds a few counts of this clone. The chain uses TRBV7-9 and TRBJ2-7; D is unresolved. Germline loops: CDR1 SEHNR, CDR2 FQNEAQ (reference sequence). The CDR3 loop spans 13 amino acids. Deletions cut 5 bases from V and 3 bases from J, with 11 bases between. CDR3 DNA sequence: TGTGCCAGCAGCGAGCAGGTTAACTACGAGCAGTACTTC. It codes for CASSEQVNYEQYF. Full variable domain (missing parts from reference TRBV7-9 and TRBJ2-7): DTGVSQNPRHKITKRGQNVTFRCDPISEHNRLYWYRQTLGQGPEFLTYFQNEAQLEKSRLLSDRFSAERPKGSFSTLEIQRTEQGDSAMYLCASSEQVNYEQYFGPGTRLTVT.

This chain joins TRBV27 and TRBJ2-1; 8 bases match TRBD2. V lost 5 bases, J lost 9 bases, and 15 bases stayed unmatched. This CDR3 contains 16 residues. CDR1 is MNHEY and CDR2 is SMNVEV in the germline V gene (reference sequence). CDR3 coding DNA: TGTGCCAGCAGTCCCCCCGGGACTAGTCCCCCTGGTGAGCAGTTCTTC. Its protein product is CASSPPGTSPPGEQFF.

The chain links TRBV24-1 to TRBJ2-2, with D unclear. The CDR3 runs to 15 residues. Germline CDR1 KGHDR, CDR2 SFDVKD. The ends were cut back, 0 bases at V and 2 bases at J, with 6 bases in the middle. CDR3 bases: TGTGCCACCAGTGATTTGCTACTAAACACCGGGGAGCTGTTTTTT. Its translation is CATSDLLLNTGELFF.

The rearrangement joins TRBV7-8 to TRBJ1-1; D is unresolved. V lost 1 base and J lost 4, with 10 bases in between. This CDR3 has 14 amino acids. The germline V gene has CDR1 SGHVS and CDR2 FQNEAQ. CDR3: CASSLVHGSTEAFF. For the CDR3, the DNA is TGTGCCAGCAGCTTAGTCCATGGGAGCACTGAAGCTTTCTTT.

The DNA of the CDR3 is TGTGCCAGCAGTTACCAGGGCCCCAGCGGGGTTTACGAGCAGTACGTC. It codes for CASSYQGPSGVYEQYV. The gene calls are TRBV6-5 and TRBJ2-7, with 7 bases identical to TRBD2. Germline V gene data show CDR1 as MNHEY and CDR2 as SVGAGI. The CDR3 loop spans 16 amino acids. Germline trimming cut 2 bases from V and 4 bases from J; bases unmatched to any gene: 11.

This chain joins TRBV18 and TRBJ1-1; no clear D. The CDR3 runs 14 residues. Germline loops: CDR1 KGHSH, CDR2 LQKENI. Deletions cut 0 bases from V and 1 base from J, with 6 bases between. The CDR3 sequence: CASSPPSGNTEAFF. The CDR3 DNA sequence: TGTGCCAGCTCACCACCGAGCGGGAACACTGAAGCTTTCTTT.

This clone has only a few counts. The V gene is TRBV27, the J gene TRBJ1-4; a weak D match, TRBD1 (5 bases). Trimming took 6 bases from V and 5 from J, leaving 13 bases between them. The CDR3 is 14 residues long. Germline lookup yields CDR1 MNHEY and CDR2 SMNVEV (reference sequence). The CDR3 DNA follows: TGTGCCAGCAGACTAAGGGGATGGAATGAAAAACTGTTTTTT. Translating it yields CASRLRGWNEKLFF.

This chain links TRBV9 with TRBJ2-4, with 9 bases that match TRBD2. Germline values: CDR1 SGDLS, CDR2 YYNGEE. CDR3 length: 13 amino acids. The V segment lost 4 bases and the J segment 7 bases; nucleotides outside the gene matches: 3. The CDR3 DNA reads as TGTGCCAGCAGCCTAGGACTAGCGAACATTCAGTACTTC. Its translation: CASSLGLANIQYF. The complete variable domain, with remaining parts taken from reference TRBV9 and TRBJ2-4, reads DSGVTQTPKHLITATGQRVTLRCSPRSGDLSVYWYQQSLDQGLQFLIQYYNGEERAKGNILERFSAQQFPDLHSELNLSSLELGDSALYFCASSLGLANIQYFGAGTRLSVL.

The chain joins TRBV6-5 to TRBJ1-1; D remains ambiguous. The CDR3 is 13 amino acids. Germline V gene data show CDR1 as MNHEY and CDR2 as SVGAGI. V was trimmed by 6 bases and J by 9 bases, leaving 17 bases between them. This chain's CDR3 is CASRTEPGYQAFF. The CDR3 region has the DNA TGTGCCAGCAGAACCGAACCGGGTTACCAAGCTTTCTTT.

The chain combines TRBV7-2 with TRBJ2-3, with 9 nucleotides matching TRBD2. CDR1 is SGHTA and CDR2 is FQGNSA in the germline V gene. This CDR3 comprises 16 residues. The V and J ends lost 5 bases and 5 bases, in that order; junction bases with no gene match: 11. CDR3 in DNA: TGTGCCAGCAGCCCCCCCTCAGCGGGAGGTATAGATACGCAGTATTTT. It translates to CASSPPSAGGIDTQYF.

J is TRBJ1-1 and V is TRBV3-1 (or the pseudogene TRBV3-2); no clear D. The germline V gene encodes CDR1 LGHDT and CDR2 YNNKEL (reference sequence). The CDR3 extends over 14 amino acids. The V end lost 5 bases, the J end lost 0 bases, and 10 bases lay between the germline ends. CDR3 protein: CASSRELVNTEAFF. CDR3 bases: TGTGCCAGCAGCAGGGAGCTTGTGAACACTGAAGCTTTCTTT.

The rearrangement joins TRBV7-8 to TRBJ2-5; no clear D gene. Trimming shortened V by 3 bases and J by 1 base, and 3 bases separated the two germline ends. Germline lookup yields CDR1 SGHVS and CDR2 FQNEAQ. The CDR3 is made up of 12 amino acids. The CDR3 here is CASSFSQETQYF. The CDR3 DNA sequence: TGTGCCAGCAGCTTTAGCCAAGAGACCCAGTACTTC.

This clone was recorded once. The chain joins TRBV9 to TRBJ1-5; D uncertain. Trimming shortened V by 0 bases and J by 7 bases, and 23 bases separated the two germline ends. The germline V gene has CDR1 SGDLS and CDR2 YYNGEE. This CDR3 contains 18 residues. CDR3 DNA: TGTGCCAGCAGCGTAGGGATCTCTACTGGAGATTTCCTCCAGCCCCAGCATTTT. Its protein product is CASSVGISTGDFLQPQHF.

In this sample, this clone turned up a few times. The chain uses TRBV28 and TRBJ2-2, with D tentatively TRBD2 (6 bases). The V and J ends lost 6 bases and 7 bases respectively, with 15 bases between them. This CDR3 is 14 amino acids long. Germline CDR1 and CDR2: MDHEN and SYDVKM. The CDR3 spells CASSRDSGYGELFF. In nucleotides, the CDR3 is TGTGCCAGCAGCAGGGACTCAGGATACGGGGAGCTGTTTTTT.

This clone was observed a single time. The chain has TRBV7-2 and TRBJ1-2; D unclear. Germline V gene sequence: CDR1 SGHTA, CDR2 FQGNSA. Trimming took off 5 bases at V and 1 base at J, with 11 bases between the two ends. The CDR3 length is 14 residues. CDR3 protein: CASSPLSGNYGYTF. CDR3 in DNA: TGTGCCAGCAGCCCACTCTCGGGTAACTATGGCTACACCTTC.

The rearrangement links TRBV11-3 to TRBJ2-3; possible D gene TRBD2, 6 bases. Per the germline V gene, CDR1 is SGHNT and CDR2 is YENEEA. The V end lost 3 bases, the J end lost 2 bases, and 12 bases lay between the germline ends. The CDR3 runs to 15 residues. The CDR3 here is CASSFPGVVTDTQYF. The CDR3 coding sequence is TGTGCCAGCAGCTTCCCGGGGGTGGTCACAGATACGCAGTATTTT. Filled out from reference TRBV11-3 and TRBJ2-3, the complete variable domain reads EAGVVQSPRYKIIEKKQPVAFWCNPISGHNTLYWYLQNLGQGPELLIRYENEEAVDDSQLPKDRFSAERLKGVDSTLKIQPAELGDSAVYLCASSFPGVVTDTQYFGPGTRLTVL.

The chain joins TRBV7-2 to TRBJ2-7; no definite D call. Trimming removed 1 base from V and 7 bases from J, with 5 bases in between. The CDR3 loop spans 11 amino acids. Germline CDR1 and CDR2: SGHTA and FQGNSA. CDR3 sequence (DNA): TGTGCCAGCAGCTTAGGGCAGGAGCAGTACGTC. Amino acid sequence: CASSLGQEQYV.

This clone has only one observation. The chain carries TRBV19 and TRBJ1-5; weak D call: TRBD1 (5 bases). The CDR3 is 12 amino acids. The V end lost 6 bases, the J end lost 9 bases, and 12 bases lay between the germline ends. Per the germline V gene, CDR1 is LNHDA and CDR2 is SQIVND (reference sequence). The CDR3 nucleotides read TGTGCCAGTAGAAGCAGGGATCGGCCCCAGCATTTT. Translated, it gives CASRSRDRPQHF.

V is TRBV4-3 and J is TRBJ1-1; D uncertain. This CDR3 contains 13 residues. Trimming left V 3 bases short and J 3 bases short, with 8 bases between. Germline assignment: CDR1 LGHNA and CDR2 YSLEER. CDR3 in DNA: TGCGCCAGCAGCCAGGGCGTATACACTGAAGCTTTCTTT. Protein product: CASSQGVYTEAFF.

The chain employs TRBV19 and TRBJ1-5, with 7 bases matching TRBD1. Trimming took 4 bases from V and 0 from J; bases not matched to a gene: 3. The CDR3 is 15 amino acids. Germline assignment: CDR1 LNHDA and CDR2 SQIVND (reference sequence). The CDR3 coding sequence is TGTGCCAGTAGTACCGACAGGGATAGCAATCAGCCCCAGCATTTT. Amino acid sequence: CASSTDRDSNQPQHF.

The rearrangement uses TRBV28 and TRBJ2-7, with 8 bases that match TRBD1. Trimming took 8 bases from V and 12 from J; bases not matched to a gene: 15. Germline V gene data show CDR1 as MDHEN and CDR2 as SYDVKM. CDR3 size: 13 residues. CDR3 nucleotide sequence: TGTGCCAGCTCCGAGGGGACAGGTCGGGGTGGGTACTTC. Protein: CASSEGTGRGGYF.

Details on this clone: The junction does not match germline at one end; this may be a read error. The chain has TRBV10-3 and TRBJ1-6, with unresolved D. The CDR3 is made up of 14 amino acids. Germline assignment: CDR1 ENHRY and CDR2 SYGVKD. The CDR3 coding sequence is TGTGCCATCAATGAGGGTTCGGGTAATTCACCCCTCCACTTT. This sequence encodes CAINEGSGNSPLHF.

This chain uses TRBV18 with TRBJ1-3; the match to TRBD1 covers 10 bases. The CDR3 has 16 amino acids. CDR1 and CDR2 from the germline V gene are KGHSH and LQKENI. The V segment lost 6 bases and the J segment 3 bases; nucleotides outside the gene matches: 8. CDR3 nucleotide sequence: TGTGCCAGCTCCCAAAGACAGGGGGCAATTGGAAACACCATATATTTT. It codes for CASSQRQGAIGNTIYF.

The chain carries TRBV5-4 and TRBJ1-1, with D perhaps matching TRBD1 (6 bases). Trimming cost V 4 bases and J 3 bases, with 19 bases left between them. The CDR3 spans 16 residues. Per the germline V gene, CDR1 is SGHNT and CDR2 is YYREEE (reference sequence). DNA of the CDR3: TGTGCCAGCAGCCCACCCCCCGGACAGAGGGACACTGAAGCTTTCTTT. This gives the protein CASSPPPGQRDTEAFF.